Below, one T cell receptor beta chain is given with its context. This sample stems from a study of blood T cell repertoires in COVID-19. Study context: PBMCs, B-cell-depleted T cells, or T cells provided the cDNA or gDNA that made up the material.

This table comes from immunoSEQ multiplex PCR, and its TCRdb copy is limited to in-frame clones, with some not included. This repertoire shows roughly 220,000 clones, 70% to 90% found once; its top ten account for around 15%. The CDR3 is 15 amino acids. Germline V gene lookup returns CDR1 ENHRY and CDR2 SYGVKD. Trimming shortened V by 3 bases and J by 3 bases, and 14 bases separated the two germline ends. The TCR was taken from a woman aged 45-59 years with acute COVID-19. This rearrangement joins TRBV10-3 to TRBJ1-2; possibly TRBD1 for D (6 bases). Sequencing used PBMCs or T cells enriched from blood (not recorded which). In DNA form, the CDR3 reads TGTGCCATCAGTGATCCCGGGGGGCAGGACTATGGCTACACCTTC. Translating it yields CAISDPGGQDYGYTF.